The clone carrying this T cell receptor (beta chain) has ten or more counts. These data belong to a study of Graves' ophthalmopathy and Graves' hyperthyroidism. The overall study: Peripheral blood samples were taken at initial diagnosis, before any treatment.

Investigators amplified TCR beta CDR3 regions from RNA transcripts. RT-PCR was first run with HTBI primers, then multiplex PCR in a second round. In TCRdb, the multiplex PCR reads were re-called with MiXCR into one record per CDR3 protein. This sample yields a few hundred thousand distinct CDR3 sequences, of which under 20% are seen a single time; about 12% belongs to the top ten. Deletions cut 5 bases from V and 0 bases from J, with 4 bases between. Germline V gene data show CDR1 as MDHEN and CDR2 as SYDVKM. The CDR3 contains 12 residues. Moderate-to-severe activity, CAS ≥3, NOSPECS ≥4 and a duration under 3 months were seen in donors with ophthalmopathy. The study excluded patients with other autoimmune diseases, uncontrolled infections, pregnancy or lactation.

Sequencing input: peripheral blood. This sequence was found in an adult man with Graves' ophthalmopathy. The rearrangement uses TRBV28 and TRBJ1-1; no clear D. CDR3 nucleotide sequence: TGTGCCAGCAGTGTCATGAACACTGAAGCTTTCTTT. Its protein product is CASSVMNTEAFF. The variable domain in full, with the rest retrieved from reference TRBV28 and TRBJ1-1, is DVKVTQSSRYLVKRTGEKVFLECVQDMDHENMFWYRQDPGLGLRLIYFSYDVKMKEKGDIPEGYSVSREKKERFSLILESASTNQTSMYLCASSVMNTEAFFGQGTRLTVV.